This T cell receptor (beta chain) was recorded in a study of T-cell memory formation after mild COVID-19. Whole-study results and caveats: Some SARS-CoV-2-responding clones were already detected in memory before infection. Day 15 to 85 contracting clones showed balanced CD4/CD8; day 15 to 37 expanders favored CD4+.

Points on this clonotype: Its specificity is unknown.

MiXCR, applied by TCRdb to the 5' RACE reads, yields one record per CDR3 protein. This table has about 150,000 distinct CDR3 sequences, roughly 31% appearing once. The CDR3 is 19 residues long. V was clipped by 3 bases and J by 2 bases, with 23 bases between them. In germline, CDR1 is ENHRY, CDR2 SYGVKD. The sequencing input was PBMCs or a T cell subset sorted from them (not recorded which). The chain carries TRBV10-3 and TRBJ2-1, with D possibly matching TRBD2 (7 bases). The source of this sequence is an adult woman who had mild COVID-19 (a few samples of this study predate the infection). Cell type and time point are not known. The CDR3 sequence: CAISDPLGAERGTYNEQFF. DNA of the CDR3: TGTGCCATCAGTGATCCTCTGGGGGCCGAGCGGGGAACCTACAATGAGCAGTTCTTC.